These 7 T cell receptor beta chains were sequenced from one sample in a study of lymphopenia after photon versus proton radiotherapy. Profiled with immunoSEQ multiplex PCR; TCRdb holds only in-frame clones, not every one. The data hold 25,000 to 35,000 clones, with 85% to 90% observed a single time. Sequenced here: peripheral blood, sampled from a patient treated with proton-based radiotherapy. These receptor sequences come from a woman in her sixties or seventies with pancreatic cancer. Some clones in this sample may be carry-over from other donors' samples.

This clone was counted a few times. The chain carries TRBV21-1 and TRBJ2-7. TRBV21-1 represents a pseudogene. The CDR3 runs 14 residues. The CDR3 is CASSEGGSEYEQYF. The CDR3 nucleotides read TGTGCCAGCAGCGAGGGGGGTAGCGAGTACGAGCAGTACTTC.

J is TRBJ2-2 and V is TRBV30, with unresolved D. V was trimmed by 0 bases and J by 1 base, leaving 3 bases between them. Germline V gene lookup returns CDR1 GTSNPN and CDR2 SVGIG (reference sequence). The CDR3 is 13 residues long. CDR3 loop: CAWSVVNTGELFF. The CDR3 coding sequence is TGTGCCTGGAGTGTGGTGAACACCGGGGAGCTGTTTTTT.

This chain links TRBV7-9 with TRBJ2-7; D call uncertain. V was trimmed by 1 base and J by 5 bases, leaving 6 bases between them. Germline V gives CDR1 SEHNR, CDR2 FQNEAQ (reference sequence). The CDR3 is 12 amino acids. The CDR3, as DNA: TGTGCCAGCAGCTTAGAAGGGAACGAGCAGTACTTC. This codes for CASSLEGNEQYF.

The rearrangement uses TRBV30 and TRBJ1-1, with a weak D call TRBD1 (5 bases). The CDR3 runs to 13 residues. Looked up from germline, CDR1 is GTSNPN and CDR2 is SVGIG (reference sequence). Trimming pared 3 bases from V and 5 bases from J, leaving 13 bases between. DNA for the CDR3: TGTGCCTGGAGCTCAGGGCAGGTAACTGAAGCTTTCTTT. Translation gives CAWSSGQVTEAFF.

This rearrangement joins TRBV9 to TRBJ2-5; D may be TRBD2 (5 bases). The length of the CDR3 is 14 residues. CDR1 is SGDLS, CDR2 YYNGEE, per germline. V was cut by 0 bases and J by 6 bases, with 12 bases left in between. Here the CDR3 DNA reads TGTGCCAGCAGCGTAGGCCTAGCCACCCAGACCCAGTACTTC. Residues: CASSVGLATQTQYF.

This chain connects TRBV5-1 to TRBJ1-1, with a possible D match to TRBD1 (6 bases). Germline V gives CDR1 SGHRS, CDR2 YFSETQ. This CDR3 is 14 amino acids long. The V end lost 0 bases, the J end lost 10 bases, and 16 bases lay between the germline ends. Here the CDR3 DNA reads TGCGCCAGCAGCTTGGATTCAGGGGATGTAGGAGCTTTCTTT. Amino acid sequence: CASSLDSGDVGAFF.

The chain links TRBV7-2 to TRBJ1-1; D is unclear. The CDR3 totals 11 residues. V was cut by 2 bases and J by 4 bases, with 2 bases left in between. Germline V gene data show CDR1 as SGHTA and CDR2 as FQGNSA. CDR3 coding DNA: TGTGCCAGCAGCTTAAGCACTGAAGCTTTCTTT. Translated: CASSLSTEAFF. Full variable domain (outside the CDR3, taken from reference TRBV7-2 and TRBJ1-1): GAGVSQSPSNKVTEKGKDVELRCDPISGHTALYWYRQSLGQGLEFLIYFQGNSAPDKSGLPSDRFSAERTGGSVSTLTIQRTQQEDSAVYLCASSLSTEAFFGQGTRLTVV.